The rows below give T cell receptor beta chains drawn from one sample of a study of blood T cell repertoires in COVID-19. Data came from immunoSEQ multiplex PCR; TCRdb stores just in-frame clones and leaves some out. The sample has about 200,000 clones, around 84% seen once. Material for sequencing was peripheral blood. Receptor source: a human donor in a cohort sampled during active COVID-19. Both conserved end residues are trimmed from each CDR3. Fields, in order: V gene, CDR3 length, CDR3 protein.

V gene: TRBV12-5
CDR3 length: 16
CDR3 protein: ASGLSQGHPLAKNIQY

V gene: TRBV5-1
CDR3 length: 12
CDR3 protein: ASSGAIDTGELF

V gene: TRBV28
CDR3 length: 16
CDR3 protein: ASSPFPRDRATNEKLF

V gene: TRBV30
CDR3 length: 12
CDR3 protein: AGTSGSTWNEQF

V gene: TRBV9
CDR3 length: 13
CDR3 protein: ASSGGSGSGETQY

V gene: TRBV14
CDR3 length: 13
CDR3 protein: ASSRLTGRNTEAF

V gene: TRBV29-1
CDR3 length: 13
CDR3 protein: SVDLSGRGRNTQY

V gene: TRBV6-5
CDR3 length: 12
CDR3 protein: ASIGWGGDHEQY

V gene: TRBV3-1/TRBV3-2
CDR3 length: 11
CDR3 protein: ASSQFDRVGYT

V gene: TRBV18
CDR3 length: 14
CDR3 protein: ASSPLGTGGGQPQH

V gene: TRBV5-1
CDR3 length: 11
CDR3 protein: ASSLREAYEQY

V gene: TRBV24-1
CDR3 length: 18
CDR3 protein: ATSDLPIWGRDVSTDTQY

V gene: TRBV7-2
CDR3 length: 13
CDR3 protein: ASSSTGTGNQPQH

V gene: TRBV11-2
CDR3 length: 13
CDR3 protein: ASSSGLAGGETQY

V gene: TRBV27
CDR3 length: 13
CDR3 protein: ASSLPSCSGNTIY

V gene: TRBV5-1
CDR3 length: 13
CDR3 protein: ASSLRLGSPIGQY

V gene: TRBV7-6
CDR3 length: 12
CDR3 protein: ASSPTGTGYGYT

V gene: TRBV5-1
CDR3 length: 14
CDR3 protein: ASSYYDWDRAEKLF

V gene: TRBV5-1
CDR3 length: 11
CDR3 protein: ASSLGQGRGYT

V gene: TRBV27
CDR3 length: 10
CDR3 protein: ASSLNGSPLH

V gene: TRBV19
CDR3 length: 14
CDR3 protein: ASSIKTSGTQETQY

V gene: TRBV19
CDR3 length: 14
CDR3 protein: ASSIDTGGWWETQY

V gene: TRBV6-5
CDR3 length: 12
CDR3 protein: ASSPGGGTYEQY

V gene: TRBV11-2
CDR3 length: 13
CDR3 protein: ASSLGLLNSYEQY

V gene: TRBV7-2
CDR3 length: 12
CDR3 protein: ASSLGPGGYEQY

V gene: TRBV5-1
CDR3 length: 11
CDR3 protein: ASGPAGGETQY

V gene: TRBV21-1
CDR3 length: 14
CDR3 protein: ASSKEDRGLTGELF

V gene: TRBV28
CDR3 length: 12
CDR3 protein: ASSNAGHPGGYT

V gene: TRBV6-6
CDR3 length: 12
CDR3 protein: ASSYSGQGLGYT

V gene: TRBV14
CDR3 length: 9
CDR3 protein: ASSRSETQY

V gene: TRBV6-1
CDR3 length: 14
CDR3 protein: ASSEAAGTGGYEQY

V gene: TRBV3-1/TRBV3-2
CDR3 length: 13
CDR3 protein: ASSRDSFFWDIQY

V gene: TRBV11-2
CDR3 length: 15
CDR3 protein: ASSLDEVAGAGKEQF

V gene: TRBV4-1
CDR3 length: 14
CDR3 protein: ASSQERQGMQETQY

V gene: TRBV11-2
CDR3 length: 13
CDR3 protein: ASSYSSGRFYEQY

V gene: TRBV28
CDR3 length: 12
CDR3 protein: ATRGTGTVYEQY

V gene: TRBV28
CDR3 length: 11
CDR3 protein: ASSPTVTYEQY

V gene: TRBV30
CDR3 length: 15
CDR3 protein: AWSVNTGVSSGNTIY

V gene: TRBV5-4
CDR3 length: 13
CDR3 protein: ASSFAGVPPYEQY

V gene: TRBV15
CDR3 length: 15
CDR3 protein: ATSRDSAGSSYNEQF

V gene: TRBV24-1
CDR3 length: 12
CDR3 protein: ATSDGGGDSPLH

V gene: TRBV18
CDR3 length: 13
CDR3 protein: ASSPWVTASYEQY

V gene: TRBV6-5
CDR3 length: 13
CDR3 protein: ASIAGGSRAGELF

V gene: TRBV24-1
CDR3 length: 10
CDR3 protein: ATSDLGETQY

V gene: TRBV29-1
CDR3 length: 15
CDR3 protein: SVAKAGVLLSYNEQF

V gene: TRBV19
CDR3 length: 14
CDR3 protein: ASSIIFVTGNQPQH

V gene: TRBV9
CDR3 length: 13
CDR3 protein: ASSANRGRLYEQY

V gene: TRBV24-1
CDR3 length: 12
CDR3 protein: ATSDSYPRETQY

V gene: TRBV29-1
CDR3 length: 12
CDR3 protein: SVPDRGRLETQY

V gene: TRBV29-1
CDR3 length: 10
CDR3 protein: SVGDRVGEQY

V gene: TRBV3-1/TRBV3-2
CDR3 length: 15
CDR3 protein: ASSRSLAGGGSYEQY

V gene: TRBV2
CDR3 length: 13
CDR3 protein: ASTQTGGGNTEAF

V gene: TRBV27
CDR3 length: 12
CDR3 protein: ASSLLLGAGELF

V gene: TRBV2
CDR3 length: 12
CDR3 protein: ASGRASAYYEQY